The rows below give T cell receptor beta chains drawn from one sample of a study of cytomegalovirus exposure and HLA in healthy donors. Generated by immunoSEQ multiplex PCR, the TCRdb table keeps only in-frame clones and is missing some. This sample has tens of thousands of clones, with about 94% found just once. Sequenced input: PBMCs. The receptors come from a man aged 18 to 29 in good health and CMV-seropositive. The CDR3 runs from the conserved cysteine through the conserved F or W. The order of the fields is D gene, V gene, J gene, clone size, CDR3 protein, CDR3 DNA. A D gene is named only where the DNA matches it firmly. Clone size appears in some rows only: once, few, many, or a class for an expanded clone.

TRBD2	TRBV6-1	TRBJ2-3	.	CASSEVSGSTDTQYF	TGTGCCAGCAGTGAAGTTAGCGGGAGCACAGATACGCAGTATTTT
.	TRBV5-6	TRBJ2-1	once	CASSLINNEQFF	TGTGCCAGCAGCTTGATTAACAATGAGCAGTTCTTC
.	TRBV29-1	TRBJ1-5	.	CSVSFGDNQPQHF	TGCAGCGTTTCTTTCGGGGACAATCAGCCCCAGCATTTT
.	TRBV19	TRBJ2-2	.	CAIWDINTGELFF	TGTGCCATTTGGGACATAAACACCGGGGAGCTGTTTTTT
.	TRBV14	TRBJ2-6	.	CASSRTAGANVLTF	TGTGCCAGCAGCCGGACAGCTGGGGCCAACGTCCTGACTTTC
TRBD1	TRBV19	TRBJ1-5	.	CASRPTGAYSNQPQHF	TGTGCCAGTAGACCCACAGGGGCATATAGCAATCAGCCCCAGCATTTT
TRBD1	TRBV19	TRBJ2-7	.	CASSDIGTGGLEQYF	TGTGCCAGTAGTGACATCGGGACAGGGGGCCTCGAGCAGTACTTC
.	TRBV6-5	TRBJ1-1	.	CASSSRVNTEAFF	TGTGCCAGCAGTTCCAGGGTGAACACTGAAGCTTTCTTT
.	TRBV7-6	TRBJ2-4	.	CASSLVEAPGNIQYF	TGTGCCAGCAGCTTAGTGGAGGCCCCGGGGAACATTCAGTACTTC
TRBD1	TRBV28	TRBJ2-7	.	CASSLGTGGSEQYF	TGTGCCAGCAGCCTCGGGACAGGGGGCTCCGAGCAGTACTTC
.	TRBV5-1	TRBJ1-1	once	CASSLTGMNTEAFF	TGCGCCAGCAGCTTGACAGGTATGAACACTGAAGCTTTCTTT
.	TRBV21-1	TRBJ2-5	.	CASSTGQEGQETQYF	TGTGCCAGCAGCACCGGGCAGGAGGGCCAAGAGACCCAGTACTTC
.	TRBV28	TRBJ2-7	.	CASSSPGHIYEQYF	TGTGCCAGCAGTTCCCCGGGACACATCTACGAGCAGTACTTC
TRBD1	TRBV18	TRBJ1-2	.	CASSPPRGQGAYGYTF	TGTGCCAGCTCACCACCCCGCGGACAGGGTGCGTATGGCTACACCTTC
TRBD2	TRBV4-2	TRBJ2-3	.	CASSQVSGLAGEDTQYF	TGTGCCAGCAGCCAAGTGTCCGGACTAGCGGGGGAAGATACGCAGTATTTT
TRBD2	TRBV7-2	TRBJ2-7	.	CASSLAQLAGGLDEQYF	TGTGCCAGCAGCTTAGCGCAACTAGCGGGAGGTCTTGACGAGCAGTACTTC
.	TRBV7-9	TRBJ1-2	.	CASSPGKVYGYTF	TGTGCCAGCAGCCCAGGGAAGGTCTATGGCTACACCTTC
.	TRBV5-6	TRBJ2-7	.	CASSLQVTYEQYF	TGTGCCAGCAGCTTGCAGGTAACCTACGAGCAGTACTTC
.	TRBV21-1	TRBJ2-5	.	CASSKNNSPGETQYF	TGTGCCAGCAGCAAAAATAATAGCCCGGGGGAGACCCAGTACTTC
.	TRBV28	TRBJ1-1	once	CASSLKNTEAFF	TGTGCCAGCAGTCTAAAAAACACTGAAGCTTTCTTT
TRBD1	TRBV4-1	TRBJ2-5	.	CASSQDLRTGGARTQYF	TGCGCCAGCAGCCAAGACCTTCGGACAGGGGGCGCGCGGACCCAGTACTTC
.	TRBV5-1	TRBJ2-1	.	CASSGGMAYNEQFF	TGCGCCAGCAGCGGGGGGATGGCCTACAATGAGCAGTTCTTC
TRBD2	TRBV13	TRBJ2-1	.	CASSLGLPSGEEQFF	TGTGCCAGCAGCTTAGGCCTCCCTAGCGGTGAAGAGCAGTTCTTC
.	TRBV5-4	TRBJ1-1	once	CASSLEPGGTEAFF	TGTGCCAGCAGCTTGGAGCCGGGAGGCACTGAAGCTTTCTTT
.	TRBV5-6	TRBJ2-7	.	CASSLFRALPRWEQYF	TGTGCCAGCAGCTTGTTCAGGGCCTTACCCCGTTGGGAGCAGTACTTC
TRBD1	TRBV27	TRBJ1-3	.	CASSRQGPNSGNTIYF	TGTGCCAGCAGCAGACAGGGACCGAACTCTGGAAACACCATATATTTT
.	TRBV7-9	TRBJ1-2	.	CATSLGDFPGGYTF	TGTGCCACTTCACTCGGGGACTTCCCTGGGGGCTACACCTTC
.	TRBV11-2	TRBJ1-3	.	CASSENSGNTIYF	TGTGCCAGCAGCGAAAACTCAGGAAACACCATATATTTT
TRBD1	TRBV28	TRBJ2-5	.	CASSLWPRGRRETQYF	TGTGCCAGCAGTTTATGGCCCAGGGGGCGGCGAGAGACCCAGTACTTC
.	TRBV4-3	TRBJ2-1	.	CASSRGYNEQFF	TGCGCCAGCAGCCGAGGATACAATGAGCAGTTCTTC
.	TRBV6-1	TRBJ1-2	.	CASSEAPEFGGGYTF	TGTGCCAGCAGTGAAGCACCCGAGTTTGGGGGCGGCTACACCTTC
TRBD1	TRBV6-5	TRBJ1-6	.	CAGGPGGAGSPLHF	TGTGCCGGAGGACCAGGGGGCGCGGGGTCACCCCTCCACTTT
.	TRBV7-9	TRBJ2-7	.	CASSLALSDYEQYF	TGTGCCAGCAGCTTAGCGTTGTCAGATTACGAGCAGTACTTC
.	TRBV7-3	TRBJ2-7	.	CASSSKQVGYEQYF	TGTGCCAGCAGCTCGAAGCAGGTAGGTTACGAGCAGTACTTC
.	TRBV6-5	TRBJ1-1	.	CASRREAEAFF	TGTGCCAGCAGGCGAGAGGCTGAAGCTTTCTTT
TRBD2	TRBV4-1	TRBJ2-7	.	CASSQAGGGSYEQYF	TGCGCCAGCAGCCAAGCGGGCGGGGGATCCTACGAGCAGTACTTC
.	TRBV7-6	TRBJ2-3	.	CASSQGQSDTQYF	TGTGCCAGCAGCCAGGGGCAATCAGATACGCAGTATTTT
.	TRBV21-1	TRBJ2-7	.	CASSPPDRPWEQYF	TGTGCCAGCAGCCCACCCGACAGGCCATGGGAGCAGTACTTC
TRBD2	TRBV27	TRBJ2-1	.	CASSLQLAGYNEQFF	TGTGCCAGCAGTTTGCAATTAGCGGGTTACAATGAGCAGTTCTTC
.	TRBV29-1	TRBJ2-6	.	CSVEDPPPPGIAGANVLTF	TGCAGCGTTGAAGATCCCCCGCCCCCCGGGATAGCTGGGGCCAACGTCCTGACTTTC
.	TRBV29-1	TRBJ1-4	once	CSVDSGRGSTNEKLFF	TGCAGCGTTGATTCTGGCAGGGGATCAACTAATGAAAAACTGTTTTTT
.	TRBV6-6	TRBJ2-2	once	CASSYIGGSGELFF	TGTGCCAGCAGTTATATAGGAGGATCCGGGGAGCTGTTTTTT
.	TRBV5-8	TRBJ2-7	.	CASSLTVGGLYEQYF	TGTGCCAGCAGCTTGACAGTTGGGGGACTCTACGAGCAGTACTTC
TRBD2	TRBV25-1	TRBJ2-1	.	CASSESSGGPNEQFF	TGTGCCAGCAGTGAATCCAGCGGGGGACCCAATGAGCAGTTCTTC
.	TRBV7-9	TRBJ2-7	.	CASSFSGQGNHEQYF	.
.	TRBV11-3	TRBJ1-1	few	CASSSSGRGYTEAFF	TGTGCCAGCAGCTCGTCGGGGAGGGGATATACTGAAGCTTTCTTT
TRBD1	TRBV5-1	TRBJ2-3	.	CASRTGQQTDTQYF	TGCGCCAGCAGGACGGGACAGCAAACAGATACGCAGTATTTT
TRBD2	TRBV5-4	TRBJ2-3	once	CASSLGGGFTDTQYF	TGTGCCAGCAGCTTGGGGGGGGGATTCACAGATACGCAGTATTTT
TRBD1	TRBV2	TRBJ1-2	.	CASINRDRPKNYGYTF	TGTGCCAGCATAAACAGGGACAGGCCGAAAAACTATGGCTACACCTTC
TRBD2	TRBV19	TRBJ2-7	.	CASSMMRGGAYEQYF	TGTGCCAGTAGTATGATGCGGGGGGGCGCCTACGAGCAGTACTTC
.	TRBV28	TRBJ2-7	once	CASSSAQSYEQYF	TGTGCCAGCAGTTCCGCACAGTCCTACGAGCAGTACTTC
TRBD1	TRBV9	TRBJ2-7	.	CASSVEGQGFNEQYF	TGTGCCAGCAGCGTAGAGGGACAGGGATTTAACGAGCAGTACTTC
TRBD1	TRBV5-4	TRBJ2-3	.	CASSDTGGNVDTQYF	TGTGCCAGCAGCGATACAGGGGGCAATGTGGATACGCAGTATTTT
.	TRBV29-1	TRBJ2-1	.	CSVEGASYNEQFF	TGCAGCGTTGAAGGGGCATCCTACAATGAGCAGTTCTTC
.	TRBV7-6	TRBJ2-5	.	CASSLAILLGSNQFKETQYF	TGTGCCAGCAGCTTAGCGATCCTCCTCGGGTCCAACCAATTTAAAGAGACCCAGTACTTC
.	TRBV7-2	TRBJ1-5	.	CASSTQGGAGSNQPQHF	TGTGCCAGCAGCACCCAAGGAGGGGCTGGGAGCAATCAGCCCCAGCATTTT
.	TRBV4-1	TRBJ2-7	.	CASSQELKGAYEQYF	TGCGCCAGCAGCCAAGAGTTGAAGGGGGCCTACGAGCAGTACTTC